The clone carrying this T cell receptor beta chain came up many times. The antigen remains unidentified. The data derive from a study of T-cell reconstitution after alpha-beta-depleted transplantation in children. Whole-study findings and limits: Expanded clones from the graft, numbering several hundred, reportedly supplied alpha-beta T cells about two months after transplant. Some patients' high day-60 TCRbeta diversity was attributed to recipient cells surviving conditioning.

The CDR3 is made up of 11 amino acids. Germline CDR1 and CDR2: MDHEN and SYDVKM. V shed 7 bases and J shed 3 bases, with 4 bases lying between them. Unique molecular identifiers were used in preparing the TCRbeta library. TCRdb re-called the PCR reads through MiXCR, storing one row per CDR3 protein. Among roughly 52,000 distinct CDR3 sequences listed, under 6.5% were seen once. The sequencing used PBMCs, mostly from graft donor cells, collected 60 days after TCRalphabeta/CD19-depleted stem cell transplant. This clonotype originated in a female patient aged 2 to 10 who had a stem cell transplant for aplastic anemia, so the T cells may come from the graft donor. This chain links TRBV28 with TRBJ1-5; D is unresolved. CDR3 bases: TGTGCCAGCAACGCCAATCAGCCCCAGCATTTT. Translating gives CASNANQPQHF.